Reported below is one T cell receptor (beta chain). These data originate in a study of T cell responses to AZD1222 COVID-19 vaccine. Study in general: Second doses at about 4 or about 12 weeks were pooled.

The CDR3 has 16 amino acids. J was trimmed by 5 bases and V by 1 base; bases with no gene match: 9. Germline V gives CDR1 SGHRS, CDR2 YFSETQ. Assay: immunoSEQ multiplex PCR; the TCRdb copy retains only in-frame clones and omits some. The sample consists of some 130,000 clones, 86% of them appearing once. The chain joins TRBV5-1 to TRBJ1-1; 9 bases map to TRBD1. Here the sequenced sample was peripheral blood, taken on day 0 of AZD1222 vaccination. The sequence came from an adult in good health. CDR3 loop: CASSLTPRGTGTEAFF. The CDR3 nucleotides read TGCGCCAGCAGCTTGACCCCGCGAGGGACAGGGACTGAAGCTTTCTTT.